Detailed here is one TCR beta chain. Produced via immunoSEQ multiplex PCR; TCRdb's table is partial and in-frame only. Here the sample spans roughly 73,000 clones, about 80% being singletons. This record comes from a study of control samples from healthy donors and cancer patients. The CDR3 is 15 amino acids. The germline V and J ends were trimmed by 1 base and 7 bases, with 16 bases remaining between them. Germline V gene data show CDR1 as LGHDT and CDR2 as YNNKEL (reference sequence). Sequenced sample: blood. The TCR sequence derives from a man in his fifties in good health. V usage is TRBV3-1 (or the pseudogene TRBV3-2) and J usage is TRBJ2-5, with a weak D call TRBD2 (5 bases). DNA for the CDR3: TGTGCCAGCAGCCAAGGCTCCGGGGTGTCAGCGACCCAGTACTTC. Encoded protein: CASSQGSGVSATQYF.